Given below is one T cell receptor beta chain in context. The antigen is undetermined. The data were taken from a study of CXCR3-negative and CXCR3-positive naive CD8 T cells. The study's findings and limits: More hydrophobic TRB CDR3s were found in CXCR3-positive naive cells than in CXCR3-negative naive cells. Comparably high diversity was seen in both naive subsets, and much lower diversity in memory CD8+ cells.

5' RACE that incorporated UMI labels was used to prepare the TRB cDNA libraries. TCRdb re-called the 5' RACE reads and gives one entry per CDR3 protein, without DNA. This sample's table has roughly 140,000 distinct CDR3 sequences. The CDR3 loop spans 13 amino acids. The clonotype originates from a human donor in good health. Some clones in this sample may be carry-over from other donors' samples. This sequence joins TRBV12-3 or TRBV12-4 and TRBJ1-2; with no DNA, the TCRdb D assignment of TRBD1 cannot be verified. Input material: naive CXCR3+ CD8+ T cells from blood. Subset reported: CD45RO-CCR7+CD27+CD95- naive CD8+ T cells expressing CXCR3 (TNR3+). The CDR3 reads CASSDGTGGGYTF.